This TCR beta chain derives from a study of cytomegalovirus exposure and HLA in healthy donors. Study results and caveats: DRB1 showed the most TCR associations and HLA-C the fewest in a later analysis, as rates varied by HLA locus. One later analysis reportedly identified an Asian-associated ancestry cluster that showed fewer N-insertions than the 666-donor mean. It was approximately 170 TCR beta chains that were listed as cytomegalovirus-associated.

The study sampled nominally healthy donors, though unrecorded immune exposures were likely. Note on this clone: The antigen is unknown.

The V end was cut by 6 bases, the J end by 4 bases, with 10 bases between. Per germline, CDR1 SEHNR and CDR2 FQNEAQ (reference sequence). This CDR3 contains 13 residues. PCR was performed using 60 Vbeta and 13 Jbeta primers. Clones were read by immunoSEQ multiplex PCR, and TCRdb kept only the in-frame ones, dropping some. The sample has over 150,000 clones, roughly 80% seen once. The sequenced material came from PBMCs. The TCR sequence derives from a man under 40 in good health and CMV-seropositive. V gene TRBV7-9 combines with J gene TRBJ1-5; perhaps TRBD1 as D (5 bases). The CDR3 reads CASSGGGNQPQHF. The CDR3, as DNA: TGTGCCAGCAGTGGGGGGGGGAATCAGCCCCAGCATTTT.